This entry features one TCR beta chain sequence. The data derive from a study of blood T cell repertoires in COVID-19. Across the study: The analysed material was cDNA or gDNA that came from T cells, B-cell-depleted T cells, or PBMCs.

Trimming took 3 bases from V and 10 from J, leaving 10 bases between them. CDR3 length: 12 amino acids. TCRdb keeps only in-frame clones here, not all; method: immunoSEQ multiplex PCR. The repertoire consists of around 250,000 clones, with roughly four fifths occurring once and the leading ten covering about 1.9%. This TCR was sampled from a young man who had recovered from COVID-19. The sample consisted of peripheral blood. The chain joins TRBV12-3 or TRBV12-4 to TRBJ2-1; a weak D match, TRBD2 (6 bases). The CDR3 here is CASSFAGYEQFF. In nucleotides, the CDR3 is TGTGCCAGCAGTTTTGCGGGGTACGAGCAGTTCTTC.